This T cell receptor (beta chain) came from a study of blood T cell repertoires in COVID-19. Study details: The United States, Italy and Spain supplied acute and convalescent COVID-19 samples. T cells, B-cell-depleted T cells, or PBMCs supplied cDNA or gDNA.

Original processing methods: It was from reference gene primer amplification that nucleated cell counts were estimated. The method was immunoSEQ multiplex PCR; TCRdb's version includes in-frame clones alone and lacks a portion of them. D and trimming were read from the DNA, whereas the V and J calls and clone size are those reported in that table. The sample lists about 260,000 clones; around 89% were seen once. This clone appeared once. The V end was cut by 1 base, the J end by 1 base, with 6 bases between. Germline V gene lookup returns CDR1 SGHTA and CDR2 FQGTGA. The CDR3 sequence is 14 residues long.

The gene calls are TRBV7-3 and TRBJ2-3; D possibly corresponds to TRBD1 (6 bases). Specimen: peripheral blood. This receptor was identified in a woman aged 40 to 55 with acute or convalescent COVID-19. DNA of the CDR3: TGTGCCAGCAGCTTAAACAGGGGCACAGATACGCAGTATTTT. This codes for CASSLNRGTDTQYF.